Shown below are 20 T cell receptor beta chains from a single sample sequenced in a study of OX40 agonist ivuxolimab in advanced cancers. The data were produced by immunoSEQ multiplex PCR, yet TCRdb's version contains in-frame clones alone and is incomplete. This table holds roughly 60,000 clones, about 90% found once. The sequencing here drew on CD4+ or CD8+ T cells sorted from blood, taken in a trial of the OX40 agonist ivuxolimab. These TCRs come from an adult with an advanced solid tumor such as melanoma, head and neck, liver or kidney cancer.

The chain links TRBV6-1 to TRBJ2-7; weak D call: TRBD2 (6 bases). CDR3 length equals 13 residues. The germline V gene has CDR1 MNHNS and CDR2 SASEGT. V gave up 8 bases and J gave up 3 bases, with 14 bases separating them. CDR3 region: CASVPGGIYEQYF. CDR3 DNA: TGTGCCAGCGTTCCAGGCGGGATCTACGAGCAGTACTTC.

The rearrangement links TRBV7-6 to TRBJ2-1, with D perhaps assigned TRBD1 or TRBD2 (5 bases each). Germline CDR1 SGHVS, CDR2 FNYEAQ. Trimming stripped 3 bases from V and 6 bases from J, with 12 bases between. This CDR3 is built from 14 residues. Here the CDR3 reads CASSFSGTINEQFF. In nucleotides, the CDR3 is TGTGCCAGCAGCTTTTCCGGGACCATCAATGAGCAGTTCTTC.

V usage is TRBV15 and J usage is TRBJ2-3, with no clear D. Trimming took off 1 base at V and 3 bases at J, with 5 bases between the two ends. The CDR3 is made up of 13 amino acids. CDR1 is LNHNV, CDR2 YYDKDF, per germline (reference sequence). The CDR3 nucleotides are TGTGCCACCAGCAGAGGACTTACAGATACGCAGTATTTT. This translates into CATSRGLTDTQYF.

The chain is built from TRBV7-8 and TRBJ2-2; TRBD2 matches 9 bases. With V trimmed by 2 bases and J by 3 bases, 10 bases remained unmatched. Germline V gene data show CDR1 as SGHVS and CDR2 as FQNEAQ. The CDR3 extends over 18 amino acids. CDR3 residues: CASSLFTSGLGDTGELFF. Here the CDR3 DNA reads TGTGCCAGCAGCTTATTCACTAGCGGGTTGGGGGACACCGGGGAGCTGTTTTTT.

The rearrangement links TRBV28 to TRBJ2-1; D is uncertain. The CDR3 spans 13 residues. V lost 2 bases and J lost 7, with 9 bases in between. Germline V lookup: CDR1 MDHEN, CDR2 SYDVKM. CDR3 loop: CASSLGPRNEQFF. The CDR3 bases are TGTGCCAGCAGTTTAGGGCCCAGGAATGAGCAGTTCTTC.

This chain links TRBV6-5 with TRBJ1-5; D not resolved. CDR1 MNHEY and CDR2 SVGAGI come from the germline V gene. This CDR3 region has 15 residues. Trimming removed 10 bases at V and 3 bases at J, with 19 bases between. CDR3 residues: CATQVERTANQPQHF. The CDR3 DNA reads TGTGCCACCCAAGTAGAAAGAACAGCCAATCAGCCCCAGCATTTT.

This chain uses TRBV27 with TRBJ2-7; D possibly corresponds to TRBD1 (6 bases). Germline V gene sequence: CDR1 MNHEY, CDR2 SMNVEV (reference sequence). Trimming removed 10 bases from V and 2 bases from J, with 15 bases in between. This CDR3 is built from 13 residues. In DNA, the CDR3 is TGTGCCACCGCCCCCGGGACACCCTACGAGCAGTACTTC. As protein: CATAPGTPYEQYF.

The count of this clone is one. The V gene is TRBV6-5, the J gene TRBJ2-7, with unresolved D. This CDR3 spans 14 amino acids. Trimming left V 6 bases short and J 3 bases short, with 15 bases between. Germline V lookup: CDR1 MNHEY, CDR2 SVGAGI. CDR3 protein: CASRPARQYYEQYF. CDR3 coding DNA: TGTGCCAGCAGACCGGCCAGGCAGTACTACGAGCAGTACTTC.

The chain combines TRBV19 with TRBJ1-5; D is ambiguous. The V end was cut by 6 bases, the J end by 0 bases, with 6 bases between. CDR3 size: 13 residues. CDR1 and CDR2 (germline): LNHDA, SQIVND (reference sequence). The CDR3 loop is CASSTNSNQPQHF. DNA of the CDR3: TGTGCCAGTAGCACTAATAGCAATCAGCCCCAGCATTTT.

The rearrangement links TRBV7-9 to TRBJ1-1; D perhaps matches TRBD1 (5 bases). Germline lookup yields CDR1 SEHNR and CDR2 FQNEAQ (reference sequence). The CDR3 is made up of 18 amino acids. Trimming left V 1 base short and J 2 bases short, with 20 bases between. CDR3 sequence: CASSLGSEGSWGNTEAFF. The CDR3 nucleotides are TGTGCCAGCAGCTTAGGAAGTGAGGGGTCGTGGGGCAACACTGAAGCTTTCTTT.

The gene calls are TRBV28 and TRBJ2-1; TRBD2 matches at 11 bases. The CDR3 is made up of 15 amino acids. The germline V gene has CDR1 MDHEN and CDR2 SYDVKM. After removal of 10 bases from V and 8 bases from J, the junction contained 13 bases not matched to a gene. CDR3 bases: TGTGCCACAGGTTCCGGGACTAGCGGACTCGATGAGCAGTTCTTC. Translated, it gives CATGSGTSGLDEQFF.

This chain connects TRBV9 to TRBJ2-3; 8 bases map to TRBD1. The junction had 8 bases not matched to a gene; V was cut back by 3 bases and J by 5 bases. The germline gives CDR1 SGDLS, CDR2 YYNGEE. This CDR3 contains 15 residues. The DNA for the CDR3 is TGTGCCAGCAGCGCCTCGGGACAGGTAGGAGATACGCAGTATTTT. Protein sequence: CASSASGQVGDTQYF.

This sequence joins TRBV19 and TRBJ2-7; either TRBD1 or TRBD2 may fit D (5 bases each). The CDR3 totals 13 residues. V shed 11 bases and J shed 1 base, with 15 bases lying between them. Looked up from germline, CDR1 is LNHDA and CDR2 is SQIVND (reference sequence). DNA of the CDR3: TGTGCCGCCGCTCCGGGACCTTCCTACGAGCAGTACTTC. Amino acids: CAAAPGPSYEQYF.

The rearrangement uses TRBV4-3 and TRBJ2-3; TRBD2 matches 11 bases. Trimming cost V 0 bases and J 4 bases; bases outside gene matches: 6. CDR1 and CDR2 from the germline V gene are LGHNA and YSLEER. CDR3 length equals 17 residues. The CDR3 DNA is TGCGCCAGCAGCCAAGATTATTCTAGCGGGGGGCCAGATACGCAGTATTTT. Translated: CASSQDYSSGGPDTQYF.

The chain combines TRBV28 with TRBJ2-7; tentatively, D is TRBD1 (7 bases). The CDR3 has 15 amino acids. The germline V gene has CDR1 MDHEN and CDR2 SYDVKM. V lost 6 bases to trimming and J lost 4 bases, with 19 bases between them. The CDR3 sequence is CASSMTGRGTYEQYF. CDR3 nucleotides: TGTGCCAGCAGCATGACAGGCAGGGGGACTTACGAGCAGTACTTC.

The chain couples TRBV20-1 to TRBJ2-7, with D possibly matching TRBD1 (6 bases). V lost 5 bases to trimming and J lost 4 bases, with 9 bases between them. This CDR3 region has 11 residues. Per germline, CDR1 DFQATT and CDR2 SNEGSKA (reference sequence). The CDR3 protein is CSAPTGYEQYF. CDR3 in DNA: TGCAGTGCTCCGACAGGTTACGAGCAGTACTTC.

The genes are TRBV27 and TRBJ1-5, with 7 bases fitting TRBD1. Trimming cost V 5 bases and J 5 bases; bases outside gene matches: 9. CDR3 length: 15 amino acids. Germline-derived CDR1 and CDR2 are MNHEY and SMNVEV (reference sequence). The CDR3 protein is CASSKTQDRDQPQHF. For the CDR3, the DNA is TGTGCCAGCAGTAAAACCCAAGACAGGGATCAGCCCCAGCATTTT.

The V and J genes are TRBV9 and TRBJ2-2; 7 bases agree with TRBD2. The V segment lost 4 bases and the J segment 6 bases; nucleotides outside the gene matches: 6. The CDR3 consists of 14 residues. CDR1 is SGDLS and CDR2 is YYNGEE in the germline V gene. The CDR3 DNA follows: TGTGCCAGCAGCACCAGCGGGAAAGCCGGGGAGCTGTTTTTT. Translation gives CASSTSGKAGELFF.

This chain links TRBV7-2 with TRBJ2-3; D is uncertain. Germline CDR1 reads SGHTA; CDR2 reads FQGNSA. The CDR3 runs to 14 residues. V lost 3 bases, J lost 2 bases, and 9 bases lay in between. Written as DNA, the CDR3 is TGTGCCAGCAGCTTCCTGACGAACACAGATACGCAGTATTTT. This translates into CASSFLTNTDTQYF. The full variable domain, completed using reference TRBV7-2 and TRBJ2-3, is GAGVSQSPSNKVTEKGKDVELRCDPISGHTALYWYRQSLGQGLEFLIYFQGNSAPDKSGLPSDRFSAERTGGSVSTLTIQRTQQEDSAVYLCASSFLTNTDTQYFGPGTRLTVL.

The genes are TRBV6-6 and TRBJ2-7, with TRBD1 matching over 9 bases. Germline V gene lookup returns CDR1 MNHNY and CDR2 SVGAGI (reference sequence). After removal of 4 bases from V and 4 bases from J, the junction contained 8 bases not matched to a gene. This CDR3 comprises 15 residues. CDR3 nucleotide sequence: TGTGCCAGCAGTTCCCCGGGACAGGGATCTTACGAGCAGTACTTC. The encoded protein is CASSSPGQGSYEQYF.